The 11 T cell receptor beta chains below all came from one sample that was sequenced in a study of blood T cell repertoires in COVID-19 (dated by TCRdb to the early 2020s). Libraries were constructed by the immunoSEQ multiplex PCR assay. TCRdb mirrors the immuneACCESS table, restricted to in-frame sequences. Some clones are absent from its copies; in checked studies, under half trace to an unresolved V gene, and the reason for the others is unknown. The sample has just under 65,000 clones on record, about three quarters of them singletons. The ten largest clones represent 50% of the sample. The sequenced sample consisted of peripheral blood. These receptors all come from a woman of 80 years or more with acute or convalescent COVID-19.

The V and J genes are TRBV5-8 and TRBJ2-3, with 11 bases fitting TRBD1. The CDR3 length is 14 residues. After removal of 4 bases from V and 7 bases from J, the junction contained 5 bases not matched to a gene. CDR1 is SGHTS and CDR2 is YDEGEE in the germline V gene. The chain's CDR3 is CASSPGQGANTQYF. The CDR3 DNA sequence: TGTGCCAGCAGCCCAGGACAGGGGGCAAATACGCAGTATTTT.

The chain links TRBV5-1 to TRBJ2-1; D perhaps matches TRBD2 (6 bases). The CDR3 is 15 amino acids. V lost 4 bases, J lost 8 bases, and 19 bases lay in between. CDR1 SGHRS and CDR2 YFSETQ come from the germline V gene. The CDR3 DNA sequence: TGCGCCAGCAGCGCATCTAGCGTTCCCTTCGATGAGCAGTTCTTC. Protein product: CASSASSVPFDEQFF.

The table lists this clone with a few counts. The CDR3 sequence: CASSELQGSREKLFF. The CDR3 region has the DNA TGTGCCAGCAGTGAACTACAGGGAAGTAGGGAAAAACTGTTTTTT. This chain uses TRBV2 with TRBJ1-4; possibly TRBD1 for D (6 bases). Trimming shortened V by 2 bases and J by 8 bases, and 15 bases separated the two germline ends. This CDR3 is 15 amino acids long. Per the germline V gene, CDR1 is SNHLY and CDR2 is FYNNEI.

The DNA for the CDR3 is TGTGCCTGGAGTTTAGGGACTAGCGGTTCCTACAATGAGCAGTTCTTC. This sequence encodes CAWSLGTSGSYNEQFF. V is TRBV30 and J is TRBJ2-1, with 11 nucleotides matching TRBD2. Trimming cost V 2 bases and J 1 base; bases outside gene matches: 4. The germline CDR1 and CDR2 sequences are GTSNPN and SVGIG (reference sequence). The CDR3 runs to 16 residues.

This clone has only one observation. This rearrangement joins TRBV19 to TRBJ2-2; 15 bases are shared with TRBD2. This CDR3 is built from 16 residues. With V trimmed by 3 bases and J by 6 bases, 2 bases remained unmatched. The germline V gene encodes CDR1 LNHDA and CDR2 SQIVND (reference sequence). CDR3 nucleotide sequence: TGTGCCAGTAGTATCTGGACTAGCGGGAGGGCCGGGGAGCTGTTTTTT. Translating gives CASSIWTSGRAGELFF.

The V call is TRBV6-2 or TRBV6-3, the J call TRBJ1-1; TRBD1 aligns across 10 bases. Per the germline V gene, CDR1 is MNHEY and CDR2 is SVGEGT. The CDR3 spans 17 residues. J lost 5 bases, V lost 6 bases, and 15 bases had no gene match. CDR3 protein: CASSKYGTGELRTEAFF. The CDR3 nucleotides are TGTGCCAGCAGCAAATACGGGACAGGGGAGTTGAGGACTGAAGCTTTCTTT.

V gene TRBV5-1 combines with J gene TRBJ2-3; 10 nucleotides match TRBD2. The CDR3 totals 16 residues. Germline V gene sequence: CDR1 SGHRS, CDR2 YFSETQ. V shed 4 bases, J shed 2 bases, and the junction held 7 bases outside the gene matches. The CDR3 DNA is TGCGCCAGCAGCCGGACTGGACTAGCGGACACAGATACGCAGTATTTT. It specifies CASSRTGLADTDTQYF. Full variable domain (rest looked up from reference TRBV5-1 and TRBJ2-3): KAGVTQTPRYLIKTRGQQVTLSCSPISGHRSVSWYQQTPGQGLQFLFEYFSETQRNKGNFPGRFSGRQFSNSRSEMNVSTLELGDSALYLCASSRTGLADTDTQYFGPGTRLTVL.

About this clone: One junction end disagrees with the germline gene, perhaps due to a read error. CDR3 DNA: TGTGCTAGCAGCTTAGGACCCGGGACTAGCGACTACGAGCAGTACTTC. This translates into CASSLGPGTSDYEQYF. The gene calls are TRBV7-7 and TRBJ2-7; 10 nucleotides align to TRBD2. The CDR3 runs 16 residues. Germline V lookup: CDR1 SSHAT, CDR2 FNYEAQ (reference sequence).

The chain combines TRBV3-1 (or the pseudogene TRBV3-2) with TRBJ2-1, with TRBD2 identical over 13 bases. Looked up from germline, CDR1 is LGHDT and CDR2 is YNNKEL (reference sequence). There are 16 residues in the CDR3. After removal of 0 bases from V and 8 bases from J, the junction contained 4 bases not matched to a gene. Written as DNA, the CDR3 is TGTGCCAGCAGCCAAGATCTCGGACTAGCGGGAGATGAGCAGTTCTTC. Translating it yields CASSQDLGLAGDEQFF.

V is TRBV2 and J is TRBJ1-2; weak D call: TRBD1 (5 bases). Germline-derived CDR1 and CDR2 are SNHLY and FYNNEI. Between the trimmed V and J ends, which lost 7 bases and 7 bases, there was a span of 13 bases. The CDR3 totals 12 residues. The CDR3 region is CASMGGTTGYTF. The CDR3 coding sequence is TGTGCCAGCATGGGCGGGACTACTGGCTACACCTTC.

This clone was detected only once. This sequence joins TRBV15 and TRBJ1-1; possibly TRBD1 for D (5 bases). The CDR3 runs to 15 residues. Germline lookup yields CDR1 LNHNV and CDR2 YYDKDF (reference sequence). The V end lost 8 bases, the J end lost 0 bases, and 16 bases lay between the germline ends. CDR3 residues: CATLPGGYLNTEAFF. The CDR3 DNA follows: TGTGCCACCTTACCCGGGGGTTATCTGAACACTGAAGCTTTCTTT.